This T cell receptor (beta chain) was identified in a study of cytomegalovirus exposure and HLA in healthy donors. Study context: Approximately 80 million unique TCRs, all from HLA-typed donors, were included in an early release of the data. Study observations and caveats: One later analysis reportedly identified an Asian-associated ancestry cluster that showed fewer N-insertions than the roughly 600-donor mean.

Germline V gene sequence: CDR1 SGHRS, CDR2 YFSETQ. The V gene end was trimmed by 4 bases and the J gene end by 3 bases; junction bases not matched to a gene: 10. The CDR3 covers 16 residues. This clone appeared a few times. Its antigen is still unknown. The PCR used 60 Vbeta and 13 Jbeta primers. Only in-frame clones appear in the TCRdb table, and some are missing; sequencing was by immunoSEQ multiplex PCR. Of about 170,000 clones detected, 82% appear once; the ten largest clones hold over 1.2%. The TCR sequence derives from a girl between 10 and 17 years old in good health and CMV-seropositive. The chain is built from TRBV5-1 and TRBJ2-1; 7 bases fit TRBD2. Sample: PBMCs. The CDR3 region is CASSPIPGGIYNEQFF. CDR3 DNA: TGCGCCAGCAGCCCCATCCCGGGGGGAATCTACAATGAGCAGTTCTTC. Drawing the rest from reference TRBV5-1 and TRBJ2-1, the complete variable domain is KAGVTQTPRYLIKTRGQQVTLSCSPISGHRSVSWYQQTPGQGLQFLFEYFSETQRNKGNFPGRFSGRQFSNSRSEMNVSTLELGDSALYLCASSPIPGGIYNEQFFGPGTRLTVL.